These 3 T cell receptor beta chains were sequenced from one sample in a study of cytomegalovirus exposure and HLA in healthy donors (dated by TCRdb to 2017 to 2019). Library preparation employed the immunoSEQ multiplex PCR assay. A mixture of 60 forward primers for TCR Vbeta segments and 13 reverse primers for TCR Jbeta segments was used in the multiplex PCR. TCRdb holds this immuneACCESS table with in-frame rearrangements only. Some clones are missing; in checked studies, unresolved V genes explain under half, and the rest has no known cause. The table for this sample lists roughly 170,000 clones; 80% of them were counted only once. The ten most abundant clones make up approximately 1.3% of the sample. Sequencing was carried out using PBMCs. Every receptor here comes from a man aged 30 to 45 in good health and CMV-seronegative.

The DNA of the CDR3 is TGCGCCAGCAGCTTGGCCGGGTGGGGGGATCAGCCCCAGCATTTT. This encodes CASSLAGWGDQPQHF. The chain links TRBV5-1 to TRBJ1-5; possible D gene TRBD1, 5 bases. Germline loops: CDR1 SGHRS, CDR2 YFSETQ. The CDR3 is 15 residues long. Deletions cut 0 bases from V and 5 bases from J, with 12 bases between.

The V gene is TRBV10-3, the J gene TRBJ2-1, with 7 bases lining up with TRBD2. Germline V gene data show CDR1 as ENHRY and CDR2 as SYGVKD. Losses at the gene ends were 0 bases for V and 5 bases for J; bases not matched to a gene: 7. This CDR3 comprises 16 residues. The CDR3 loop is CAISESGGGRHNEQFF. As DNA, the CDR3 is TGTGCCATCAGTGAGTCCGGCGGGGGTCGCCACAATGAGCAGTTCTTC.

The chain joins TRBV5-4 to TRBJ1-1, with D uncertain. The V end lost 3 bases, the J end lost 3 bases, and 12 bases lay between the germline ends. CDR1 and CDR2 (germline): SGHNT, YYREEE (reference sequence). This CDR3 has 14 amino acids. Here the CDR3 DNA reads TGTGCCAGCAGCTCCGGACTGAAGGACACTGAAGCTTTCTTT. This sequence encodes CASSSGLKDTEAFF.